The present T cell receptor (beta chain) was sequenced within a study of T-cell memory formation after mild COVID-19 (dated by TCRdb to the early 2020s). Regarding the study in general: TCR sequence clusters from the two donors were found to be largely donor specific. In a couple of donors, T-cell clones that expanded and contracted after mild COVID-19 were followed by sequencing TCRalpha and TCRbeta repertoires longitudinally. Two young, previously healthy adult volunteers made up the cohort, one male and one female. Results and caveats for the whole study, not just this receptor: Contracting CD4+ clones turned up mainly in the CM and EM memory subsets, whereas EMRA was where CD8+ clones were enriched. SARS-CoV-2 specificity of the second-wave clones peaking on day 37 was not confirmed. Only two mild cases were covered in the study, and larger cohorts including severe cases with pre-infection samples were considered necessary. Balanced CD4/CD8 phenotypes were observed for clones contracting from day 15 to 85, whereas a bias towards CD4+ was observed for a second wave of clones expanding from day 15 to 37. Some responding clones were found in pre-infection memory, which suggests that pre-existing cross-reactive memory T cells took part in the SARS-CoV-2 response.

This clonotype was seen more than once but under ten times. The antigen it recognizes is unknown. Within one base of it there is no much larger clone, and no base qualities were kept. The listed sequencing device is Illumina NovaSeq 6000. TCRalpha and TCRbeta cDNA libraries were built by 5'RACE with constant-segment primers, adding sample barcodes and unique molecular identifiers. Trizol reagent was used to extract RNA from every sample. Library amplification was performed in two PCR steps, and a second sample barcode and Illumina TruSeq adapters were introduced in the second step. Sequencing of libraries was performed on an Illumina NovaSeq with 2 x 150 bp paired-end reads. The original methods were these. With migec v1.2.7, reads were demultiplexed and then collapsed into UMI-guided consensus sequences. Using mixcr v2.1.11, the UMI consensuses were aligned to TRA and TRB V and J templates and assembled into clonotypes. A clonotype was counted as expanded or contracted only when both edgeR and NoisET called the clonotype significant, with the noise models trained on biological replicates. For edgeR calls, a false discovery rate-adjusted p below 0.01 and a log2 fold-change threshold of 1 were applied. As an exploratory analysis of dynamics, max-normalized trajectories of the 1000 most abundant clonotypes were examined with PCA combined with hierarchical clustering. Separately sequenced CD4+ and CD8+ repertoires were used to assign the CD4 or CD8 phenotype of responding clones. Clones were called with MiXCR by TCRdb after fastp trimmed the public reads at Q25, and only in-frame beta chains were retained. One record per CDR3 amino acid sequence lists the most common genes and DNA. These V and J calls are TCRdb output, not the study's own analysis. The sample table shows hundreds of thousands of distinct CDR3 sequences, and roughly 14% are seen once. The ten largest account for 2% to 2.5% of the sample.

PBMCs were isolated by Ficoll-Paque density gradient centrifugation. The receptor was isolated from an adult woman who had mild COVID-19 (a few samples of this study predate the infection). The sample titles of this study are shuffled in the database, so cell type and time point are left out; the donor was told from shared clones. The specimen was PBMCs or a T cell subset sorted from them (not recorded which).

The bases are TGTGCCACCAGTGACCGGGGGCCGGGACATCAGCCCCAGCATTTT. This encodes CATSDRGPGHQPQHF. The chain links TRBV24-1 with TRBJ1-5; the D region possibly corresponds to TRBD1 (6 bases align). At the junction V is shortened by 4 bases and J by 5 bases, with 14 bases in between. From cysteine to phenylalanine, the CDR3 is 15 amino acids long. The entry retains the CDR3 DNA only, 45 bases that are in frame from base 1. CDR1 and CDR2, per the germline V gene, are KGHDR and SFDVKD.